Sequencing of this TCR beta chain was carried out in a study of blood T cell repertoires in COVID-19. At the level of the study: Acute and convalescent COVID-19 samples came from the United States, Italy and Spain. T cells, B-cell-depleted T cells, or PBMCs supplied cDNA or gDNA.

Assay used: immunoSEQ multiplex PCR; TCRdb lists only in-frame clones, some missing. The repertoire holds around 150,000 clones, with roughly four fifths as singletons. V was clipped by 8 bases and J by 7 bases, with 13 bases between them. The germline V gene has CDR1 KGHDR and CDR2 SFDVKD. The CDR3 has 13 amino acids. This sequence originates from a human donor in a cohort sampled during active COVID-19. The chain joins TRBV24-1 to TRBJ2-2, with TRBD1 as a possible D gene (5 bases). What was sequenced was peripheral blood. The CDR3, as DNA: TGTGCCACCACCAGGGATATTGGCGGGGAGCTGTTTTTT. Residues: CATTRDIGGELFF.